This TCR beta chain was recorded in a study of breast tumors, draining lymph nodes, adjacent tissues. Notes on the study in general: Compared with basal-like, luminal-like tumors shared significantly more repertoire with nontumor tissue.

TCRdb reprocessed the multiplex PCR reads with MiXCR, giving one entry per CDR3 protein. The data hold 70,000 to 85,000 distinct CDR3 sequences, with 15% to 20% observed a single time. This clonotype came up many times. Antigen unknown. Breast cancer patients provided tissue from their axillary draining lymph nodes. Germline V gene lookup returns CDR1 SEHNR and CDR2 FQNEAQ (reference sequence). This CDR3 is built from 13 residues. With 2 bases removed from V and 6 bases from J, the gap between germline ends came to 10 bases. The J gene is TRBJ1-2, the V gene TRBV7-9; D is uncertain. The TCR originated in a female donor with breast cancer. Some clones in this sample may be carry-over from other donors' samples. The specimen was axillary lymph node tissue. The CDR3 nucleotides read TGTGCCAGCAGCTTACGGGGTAGTAATGGCTACACCTTC. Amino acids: CASSLRGSNGYTF.